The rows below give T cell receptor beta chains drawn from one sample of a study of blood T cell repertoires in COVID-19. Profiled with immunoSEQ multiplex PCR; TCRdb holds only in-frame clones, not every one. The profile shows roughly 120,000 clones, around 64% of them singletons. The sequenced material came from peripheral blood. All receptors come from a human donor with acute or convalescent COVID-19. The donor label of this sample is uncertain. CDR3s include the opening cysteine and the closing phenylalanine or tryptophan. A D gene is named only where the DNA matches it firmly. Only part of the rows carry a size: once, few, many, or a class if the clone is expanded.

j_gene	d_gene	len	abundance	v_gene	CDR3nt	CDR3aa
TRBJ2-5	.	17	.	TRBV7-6	TGTGCCAGCAGCTTAGGGTCGGTTCGCTCCGGGGGAGAGACCCAGTACTTC	CASSLGSVRSGGETQYF
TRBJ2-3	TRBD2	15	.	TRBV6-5	TGTGCCAGCAGCCTCCGGGGAGGGCCGAGTGATACGCAGTATTTT	CASSLRGGPSDTQYF
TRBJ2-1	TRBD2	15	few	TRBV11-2	TGTGCCAGCAGCCCAACGGGGGGTGGCTACAATGAGCAGTTCTTC	CASSPTGGGYNEQFF
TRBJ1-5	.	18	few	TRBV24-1	TGTGCCACCACCGAAAGGTTGGGGCACATGTCCACAATGGAGCCCCAGCATTTT	CATTERLGHMSTMEPQHF
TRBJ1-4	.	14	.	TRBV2	TGTGCCAGCAGTGGAGGCCAACTAAGGGAAAAACTGTTTTTT	CASSGGQLREKLFF
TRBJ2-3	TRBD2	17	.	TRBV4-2	TGTGCCAGCAGCCAAGTGGCTAGCGGGGGGAGCACAGATACGCAGTATTTT	CASSQVASGGSTDTQYF
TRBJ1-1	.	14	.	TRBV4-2	TGTGCCAGCAGCCTTGGGGGGGAGAACACTGAAGCTTTCTTT	CASSLGGENTEAFF
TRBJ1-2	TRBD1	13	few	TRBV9	TGTGCCAGCAGCGTAGGAGCAGGGGGCGGCTACACCTTC	CASSVGAGGGYTF
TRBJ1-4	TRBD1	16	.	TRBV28	TGTGCCAGCAGGGTGGGACAGGTTGCAACTAATGAAAAACTGTTTTTT	CASRVGQVATNEKLFF
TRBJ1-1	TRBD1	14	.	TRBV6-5	TGTGCCAGCACCCGACAGGGAAGCGGGACTGAAGCTTTCTTT	CASTRQGSGTEAFF
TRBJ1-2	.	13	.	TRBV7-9	TGTGCCAGCAGCTTAGTGGGAGTCTCTGGCTACACCTTC	CASSLVGVSGYTF
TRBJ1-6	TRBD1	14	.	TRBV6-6	TGTGCCAGCAGTCTCGGACAGGGCGGTTCACCCCTCCACTTT	CASSLGQGGSPLHF
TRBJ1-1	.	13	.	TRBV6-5	TGTGCCAGCAGGGACTACATGAACACTGAAGCTTTCTTT	CASRDYMNTEAFF
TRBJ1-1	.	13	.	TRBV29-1	TGCAGCGTCCGAGAACAGGGAAGCACTGAAGCTTTCTTT	CSVREQGSTEAFF
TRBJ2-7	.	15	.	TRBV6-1	TGTGCCAGCAGTGAGGCGGGACAGAGCCTCTACGAGCAGTACTTC	CASSEAGQSLYEQYF
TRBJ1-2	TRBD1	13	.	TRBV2	TGTGCCAGGCTGGGACAGGGGGTAAATGGCTACACCTTC	CARLGQGVNGYTF
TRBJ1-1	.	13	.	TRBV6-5	TGTGCCAGCAGTTGGGGCCGGAACACTGAAGCTTTCTTT	CASSWGRNTEAFF
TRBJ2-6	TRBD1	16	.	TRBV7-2	TGTGCCAGCAGCCGGACAGGGGGTGCTGGGGCCAACGTCCTGACTTTC	CASSRTGGAGANVLTF
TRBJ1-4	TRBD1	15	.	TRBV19	TGTGCCAGTAAAAATCAGGGGGCGGACGGTGAAAAACTGTTTTTT	CASKNQGADGEKLFF
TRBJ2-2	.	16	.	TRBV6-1	TGTGCCAGCAGTGACGAGGGCAGACCGAACGCCGGGGAGCTGTTTTTT	CASSDEGRPNAGELFF
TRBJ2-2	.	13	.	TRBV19	TGTGCCAGTAGCCCCGGCAGGGTCGGGGAGCTGTTTTTT	CASSPGRVGELFF
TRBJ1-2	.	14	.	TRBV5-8	TGTGCCAGCAGCCCCGGGCGGGGTTACTATGGCTACACCTTC	CASSPGRGYYGYTF
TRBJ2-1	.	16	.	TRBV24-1	TGTGCCACCAGTGACCACGTAGGGGGACAACTTAATGAGCAGTTCTTC	CATSDHVGGQLNEQFF
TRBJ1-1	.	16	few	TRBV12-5	TGTGCTAGTGGTTTGGTATCCTTAATAGGGAGGGCTGAAGCTTTCTTT	CASGLVSLIGRAEAFF
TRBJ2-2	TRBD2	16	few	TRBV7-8	TGTGCCAGCAGCTCTAGGACTAGCGGGGTGACCGGGGAGCTGTTTTTT	CASSSRTSGVTGELFF
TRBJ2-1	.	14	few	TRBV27	TGTGCCAGCACCCTCAATTGGGCCGGCGCTGAGCAGTTCTTC	CASTLNWAGAEQFF
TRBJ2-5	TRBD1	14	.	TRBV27	TGTGCCAGCAGTAAGGGACAGACACCAGGGACCCAGTACTTC	CASSKGQTPGTQYF
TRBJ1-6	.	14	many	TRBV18	TGTGCCAGCTCACCTCAGGGCTCTAATTCACCCCTCCACTTT	CASSPQGSNSPLHF
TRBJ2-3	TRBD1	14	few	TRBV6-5	TGTGCCAGCAGGAGACAGGGGAGCACAGATACGCAGTATTTT	CASRRQGSTDTQYF
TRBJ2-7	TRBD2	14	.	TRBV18	TGTGCCAGCTCACCAACGCGGGGGTCATACGAGCAGTACTTC	CASSPTRGSYEQYF
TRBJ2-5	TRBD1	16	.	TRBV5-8	TGTGCCAGCAGCTTGGATGGGACAGGGCGCGGAGAGACCCAGTACTTC	CASSLDGTGRGETQYF
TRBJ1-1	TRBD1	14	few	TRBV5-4	TGTGCCAGCAGCCGGGACAGGTCGAACACTGAAGCTTTCTTT	CASSRDRSNTEAFF
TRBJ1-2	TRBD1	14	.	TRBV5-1	TGCGCCAGCAGCTCCTGGACAGGGGGCTATGGCTACACCTTC	CASSSWTGGYGYTF
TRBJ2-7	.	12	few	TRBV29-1	TGCAGCGTAACGGGAGTTACATACGAGCAGTACTTC	CSVTGVTYEQYF
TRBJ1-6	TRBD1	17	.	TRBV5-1	TGCGCCAGCAGCTTGGGTAGCAGGGGGCTTTCTAATTCACCCCTCCACTTT	CASSLGSRGLSNSPLHF
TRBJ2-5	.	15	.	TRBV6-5	TGTGCCAGCAACCTACAGGGAGCGTTGGGAGAGACCCAGTACTTC	CASNLQGALGETQYF
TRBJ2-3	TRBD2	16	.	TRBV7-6	TGTGCCAGCAGCCCCTTCAGCGGGGGGGATACAGATACGCAGTATTTT	CASSPFSGGDTDTQYF
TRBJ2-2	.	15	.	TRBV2	TGTGCCAGCAGAAAAGGAGGGATCCCCACCGGGGAGCTGTTTTTT	CASRKGGIPTGELFF
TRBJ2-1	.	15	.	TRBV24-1	TGTGCCACCAGTGATTTAAAGGGGCCAGGGGATGAGCAGTTCTTC	CATSDLKGPGDEQFF
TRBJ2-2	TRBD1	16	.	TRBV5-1	TGCGCCAGCAGCCGGGGACAGGGAGGCTCCACCGGGGAGCTGTTTTTT	CASSRGQGGSTGELFF
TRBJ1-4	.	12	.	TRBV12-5	TGTGCTAGTGGTTCCATCGGGGAAAAACTGTTTTTT	CASGSIGEKLFF
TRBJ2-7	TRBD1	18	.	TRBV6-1	TGTGCCAGCAGTGAAAGGAAGGGTCGGGACAGGGCCCTCTACGAGCAGTACTTC	CASSERKGRDRALYEQYF
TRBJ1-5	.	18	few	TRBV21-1	TGTGCCAGCAGCAAACCCAACAGCCAGTCGTTTAGCAATCAGCCCCAGCATTTT	CASSKPNSQSFSNQPQHF
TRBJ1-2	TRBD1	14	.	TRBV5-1	TGCGCCAGCAGCCCGGGACAGGGCGCGGAGAAGCCCACCTTC	CASSPGQGAEKPTF